The next 21 T cell receptor beta chains were all read from a single sample in a study of brain T cells in children with intractable seizures. Profiling relied on immunoSEQ multiplex PCR, and the TCRdb table lists in-frame clones only, not all of them. The table shows 78,000 or so clones, with around 91% occurring only once. The sequencing used peripheral blood, collected at surgery. All receptors come from a girl aged 2 to 10 with Rasmussen encephalitis and intractable seizures.

J is TRBJ1-1 and V is TRBV6-5; D ambiguous. CDR1 is MNHEY, CDR2 SVGAGI, per germline. V was shortened by 7 bases and J by 4 bases, with 16 bases between the two germline ends. The CDR3 is 14 residues long. CDR3 in amino acids: CASKKDGRITEAFF. CDR3 bases: TGTGCCAGCAAAAAGGACGGTCGTATCACTGAAGCTTTCTTT.

The rearrangement uses TRBV2 and TRBJ1-6; D gene unclear. This CDR3 spans 13 amino acids. Germline V lookup: CDR1 SNHLY, CDR2 FYNNEI. V lost 8 bases and J 6 bases, leaving 11 bases between the germline ends. CDR3 coding DNA: TGTGCCAGCGGGAGGGAGGTTAATTCACCCCTCCACTTT. Encoded protein: CASGREVNSPLHF.

The chain uses TRBV5-6 and TRBJ1-3; unclear D gene. The CDR3 covers 12 residues. V lost 0 bases, J lost 3 bases, and 1 base lay in between. The germline V gene encodes CDR1 SGHDT and CDR2 YYEEEE. The CDR3 nucleotides are TGTGCCAGCAGCTTGGGTGGAAACACCATATATTTT. Its protein product is CASSLGGNTIYF.

The chain uses TRBV7-2 and TRBJ2-7; possible D gene TRBD1, 6 bases. Per germline, CDR1 SGHTA and CDR2 FQGNSA. The CDR3 has 15 residues. V was trimmed by 1 base and J by 7 bases, leaving 17 bases between them. The CDR3 protein is CASSLGQGIRWEQYF. The DNA of the CDR3 is TGTGCCAGCAGCTTAGGGCAGGGGATCCGTTGGGAGCAGTACTTC. The full variable domain, its missing parts supplied by reference TRBV7-2 and TRBJ2-7, is GAGVSQSPSNKVTEKGKDVELRCDPISGHTALYWYRQSLGQGLEFLIYFQGNSAPDKSGLPSDRFSAERTGGSVSTLTIQRTQQEDSAVYLCASSLGQGIRWEQYFGPGTRLTVT.

The chain employs TRBV7-2 and TRBJ1-6; possible D gene TRBD1, 6 bases. Per germline, CDR1 SGHTA and CDR2 FQGNSA. The CDR3 spans 16 residues. The V gene lost 4 bases and the J gene lost 7 bases, with 17 bases spanning the gap. The CDR3 nucleotides read TGTGCCAGCAGCTCAGCCTTAGGGGGAAGCAATTCACCCCTCCACTTT. Translated: CASSSALGGSNSPLHF. Complete variable domain (other parts from reference TRBV7-2 and TRBJ1-6): GAGVSQSPSNKVTEKGKDVELRCDPISGHTALYWYRQSLGQGLEFLIYFQGNSAPDKSGLPSDRFSAERTGGSVSTLTIQRTQQEDSAVYLCASSSALGGSNSPLHFGNGTRLTVT.

The rearrangement uses TRBV12-3 or TRBV12-4 and TRBJ2-7; the D is unclear. This CDR3 is 11 amino acids long. Trimming shortened V by 5 bases and J by 3 bases, and 5 bases separated the two germline ends. DNA of the CDR3: TGTGCCAGCAGTAGGCACTACGAGCAGTACTTC. This sequence encodes CASSRHYEQYF.

This chain joins TRBV18 and TRBJ1-4, with D tentatively TRBD1 (6 bases). Germline loops: CDR1 KGHSH, CDR2 LQKENI. The CDR3 length is 14 residues. Trimming shortened V by 6 bases and J by 7 bases, and 15 bases separated the two germline ends. CDR3 residues: CASSHRVGAEKLFF. DNA for the CDR3: TGTGCCAGCTCGCACAGGGTCGGCGCTGAAAAACTGTTTTTT.

The chain carries TRBV3-1 (or the pseudogene TRBV3-2) and TRBJ2-3, with 10 bases fitting TRBD2. V lost 2 bases, J lost 1 base, and 6 bases stayed unmatched. The V gene's germline CDR1 is LGHDT and CDR2 YNNKEL (reference sequence). The CDR3 has 17 residues. The CDR3 here is CASSQLTSGPGTDTQYF. The DNA of the CDR3 is TGTGCCAGCAGCCAACTGACTAGCGGGCCCGGCACAGATACGCAGTATTTT.

J is TRBJ2-5 and V is TRBV2, with 7 positions matching TRBD2. The CDR3 contains 14 residues. V trimming: 7 bases; J trimming: 1 base; junction bases outside the gene matches: 6. Germline CDR1 and CDR2: SNHLY and FYNNEI. CDR3 nucleotides: TGTGCCAGCAATTCTCTAGCGGCCCAAGAGACCCAGTACTTC. Its translation: CASNSLAAQETQYF.

The chain has TRBV13 and TRBJ2-5, with D perhaps TRBD2 (6 bases). The CDR3 extends over 16 amino acids. Deletions cut 3 bases from V and 0 bases from J, with 14 bases between. Looked up from germline, CDR1 is PRHDT and CDR2 is FYEKMQ (reference sequence). CDR3 amino acids: CASSFAGWGDQETQYF. CDR3 sequence (DNA): TGTGCCAGCAGCTTCGCCGGGTGGGGGGACCAAGAGACCCAGTACTTC.

This clone showed up just once. The chain carries TRBV18 and TRBJ1-1; D gene ambiguous. V lost 6 bases and J 1 base, leaving 12 bases between the germline ends. The CDR3 contains 14 residues. Germline-derived CDR1 and CDR2 are KGHSH and LQKENI. CDR3 sequence reads: CASSNKDGNTEAFF. The CDR3 DNA is TGTGCCAGCTCCAACAAAGACGGGAACACTGAAGCTTTCTTT.

The genes are TRBV21-1 and TRBJ1-4; the DNA was not compared with TRBD1, the D call given in the table. TRBV21-1 is a listed pseudogene. The CDR3 is 17 residues long. In DNA, the CDR3 is TGTGCCAGCAGCAAACCCCAGGGTGGTAAACTTGGAGAAAAACTGTTTTTT. This codes for CASSKPQGGKLGEKLFF.

This clone was found once. The chain uses TRBV25-1 and TRBJ2-2, with TRBD1 as a possible D gene (5 bases). Germline V lookup: CDR1 MGHDK, CDR2 SYGVNS. The CDR3 is 14 amino acids. V was pared by 4 bases and J by 10 bases, with 16 bases between. The CDR3 DNA is TGTGCCAGCAGTGGATTACGTCTCAGGGAGGAGCTGTTTTTT. As protein: CASSGLRLREELFF.

The chain carries TRBV27 and TRBJ1-4; perhaps TRBD1 as D (5 bases). Trimming stripped 4 bases from V and 7 bases from J, with 16 bases between. This CDR3 is built from 15 residues. Germline V gives CDR1 MNHEY, CDR2 SMNVEV (reference sequence). The CDR3 loop reads CASSSAGGTLEKLFF. In nucleotides, the CDR3 is TGTGCCAGCAGTTCCGCCGGCGGGACTCTTGAAAAACTGTTTTTT.

The chain couples TRBV6-5 to TRBJ1-5; the D gene is possibly TRBD1 (6 bases). CDR1 MNHEY and CDR2 SVGAGI come from the germline V gene. This CDR3 is built from 14 residues. Trimming took 5 bases from V and 2 from J, leaving 10 bases between them. The CDR3 reads CASSTGLGNQPQHF. CDR3 nucleotide sequence: TGTGCCAGCAGTACAGGGTTGGGCAATCAGCCCCAGCATTTT.

V and J are TRBV6-5 and TRBJ1-1; possible D gene TRBD1, 5 bases. This CDR3 spans 15 amino acids. Trimming removed 0 bases from V and 4 bases from J, with 12 bases in between. CDR1 is MNHEY, CDR2 SVGAGI, per germline. The CDR3 protein is CASSYSRRGGTEAFF. The CDR3 region has the DNA TGTGCCAGCAGTTACTCGAGAAGGGGAGGCACTGAAGCTTTCTTT.

This chain links TRBV5-5 with TRBJ1-6; no definite D call. The germline gives CDR1 SGHKS, CDR2 YYEKEE (reference sequence). Trimming stripped 7 bases from V and 9 bases from J, with 17 bases between. This CDR3 is 14 amino acids long. DNA of the CDR3: TGTGCCAGCGCTCGGCTCCCTCTTGGTTCACCCCTCCACTTT. It encodes CASARLPLGSPLHF.

V is TRBV18 and J is TRBJ2-7, with unresolved D. CDR3 length equals 15 residues. The germline V gene has CDR1 KGHSH and CDR2 LQKENI. V was clipped by 0 bases and J by 2 bases, with 11 bases between them. CDR3 in amino acids: CASSPPTGRPYEQYF. The DNA for the CDR3 is TGTGCCAGCTCACCACCCACGGGCCGTCCCTACGAGCAGTACTTC.

The rearrangement links TRBV7-2 to TRBJ2-1; the D is unclear. The CDR3 contains 13 residues. Trimming stripped 4 bases from V and 1 base from J, with 5 bases between. The germline V gene encodes CDR1 SGHTA and CDR2 FQGNSA. As DNA, the CDR3 is TGTGCCAGCAGCTACACTTCCTACAATGAGCAGTTCTTC. The encoded protein is CASSYTSYNEQFF.

V gene TRBV5-4 combines with J gene TRBJ2-1; D call uncertain. Germline V lookup: CDR1 SGHNT, CDR2 YYREEE (reference sequence). The length of the CDR3 is 13 residues. V lost 3 bases and J lost 9, with 13 bases in between. In nucleotides, the CDR3 is TGTGCCAGCAGCTCCACTACGCCAGGTGAGCAGTTCTTC. Protein product: CASSSTTPGEQFF.

The chain recombines TRBV15 with TRBJ2-5, with TRBD2 as a possible D gene (5 bases). Germline V CDR1 and CDR2: LNHNV, YYDKDF (reference sequence). The CDR3 has 19 amino acids. Trimming cost V 0 bases and J 2 bases, with 22 bases left between them. The CDR3 bases are TGTGCCACCAGCAGAGATGTACCGGTGGCGGGCTACCAGCAAGAGACCCAGTACTTC. Its translation: CATSRDVPVAGYQQETQYF.